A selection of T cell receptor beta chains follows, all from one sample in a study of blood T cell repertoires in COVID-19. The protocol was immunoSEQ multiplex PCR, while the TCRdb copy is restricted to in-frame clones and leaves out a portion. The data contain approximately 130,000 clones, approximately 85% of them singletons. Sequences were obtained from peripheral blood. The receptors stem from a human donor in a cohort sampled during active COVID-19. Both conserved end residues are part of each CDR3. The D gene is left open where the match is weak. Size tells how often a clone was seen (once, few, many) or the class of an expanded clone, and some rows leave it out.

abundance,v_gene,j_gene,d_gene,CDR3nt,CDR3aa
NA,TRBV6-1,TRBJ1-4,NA,TGTGCCAGCAGTGAATCGGGGTACAATGAAAAACTGTTTTTT,CASSESGYNEKLFF
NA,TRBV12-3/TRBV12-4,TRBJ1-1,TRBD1,TGTGCCAGCCGGACAGGGGTTCTCACTGAAGCTTTCTTT,CASRTGVLTEAFF
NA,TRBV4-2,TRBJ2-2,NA,TGTGCGACAAATTGGGGGCCGGGCACCGGGGAGCTGTTTTTT,CATNWGPGTGELFF
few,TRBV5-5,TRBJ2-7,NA,TGTGCCAGCATCAACGCGGCTTTGTCCTACGAGCAGTACTTC,CASINAALSYEQYF
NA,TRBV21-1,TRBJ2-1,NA,TGTGCCAGCAGCAAAGATGGGACTAGCGGGGGGCGCTCCTACAATGAGCAGTTCTTC,CASSKDGTSGGRSYNEQFF
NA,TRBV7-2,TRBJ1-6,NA,TGTGCCAGCAGCTGGGTCCAGGGGAATTCACCCCTCCACTTT,CASSWVQGNSPLHF
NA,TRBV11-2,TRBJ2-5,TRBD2,TGTGCCAGCAGCTTACGACGGGGGGGGGAGACCCAGTACTTC,CASSLRRGGETQYF
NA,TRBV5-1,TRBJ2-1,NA,TGCGCCAGCACATTGGAGCATGAGCAGTTCTTC,CASTLEHEQFF
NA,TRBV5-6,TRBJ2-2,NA,TGTGCCAGCAGCTTGCTCCGGGACGGGGAGCTGTTTTTT,CASSLLRDGELFF
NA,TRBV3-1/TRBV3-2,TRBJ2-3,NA,TGTGCCAGCAGCCAACCGGTTGATGATACGCAGTATTTT,CASSQPVDDTQYF
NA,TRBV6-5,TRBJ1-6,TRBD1,TGTGCCAGCAGCGGACAGGGGCTGTATAATTCACCCCTCCACTTT,CASSGQGLYNSPLHF
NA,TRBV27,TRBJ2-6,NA,TGTGCCAGCAGACAAACAGGAGCTGGGGCCAACGTCCTGACTTTC,CASRQTGAGANVLTF
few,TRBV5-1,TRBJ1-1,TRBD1,TGCGCCAGCAGCTCCGGGACAGGGCGATACACTGAAGCTTTCTTT,CASSSGTGRYTEAFF
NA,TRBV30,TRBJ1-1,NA,TGTGCCTGGAGTGTTTCGGGAGGGACTGAAGCTTTCTTT,CAWSVSGGTEAFF
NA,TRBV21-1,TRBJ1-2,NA,TGTGCCACCATTACTCCGGGACAGGTTTTTGGTAACTATGGCTACACCTTC,CATITPGQVFGNYGYTF
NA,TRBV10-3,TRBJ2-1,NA,TGTGCCATCAGTGAGTCGCAGGACAATGAGCAGTTCTTC,CAISESQDNEQFF
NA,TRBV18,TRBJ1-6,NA,TGTGCCAGCTCGCCAACAGGGTCGCGCTCACCCCTCCACTTT,CASSPTGSRSPLHF
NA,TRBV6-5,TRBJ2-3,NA,TGTGCCAGCAGTCTCGAGGCGGGCACAGATACGCAGTATTTT,CASSLEAGTDTQYF
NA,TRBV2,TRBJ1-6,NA,TGTGCCAGCAGGGACCCGCGGGGCGGCAATTCACCCCTCCACTTT,CASRDPRGGNSPLHF
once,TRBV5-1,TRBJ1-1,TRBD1,TGCGCCAGCAGCCTACCCCTGACAGGGAACAATGAAGCTTTCTTT,CASSLPLTGNNEAFF
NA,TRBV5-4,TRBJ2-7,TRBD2,TGTGCCAGCAGCTTCGCGGGGGAGAACGAGCAGTACTTC,CASSFAGENEQYF
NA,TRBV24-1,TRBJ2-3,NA,TGTGCCACCAGTGTTATGCTCTGGGGGGGCGATAGCACAGATACGCAGTATTTT,CATSVMLWGGDSTDTQYF
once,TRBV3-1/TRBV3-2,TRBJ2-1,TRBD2,TGTGCCAGCAGCGAAGAGGGGCTAGCGGGGGAGCTCAATGAGCAGTTCTTC,CASSEEGLAGELNEQFF
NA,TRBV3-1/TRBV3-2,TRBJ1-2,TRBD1,TGTGCCAGCAGCCTTGCGCCGGGACAGGGAGGCTATGGCTACACCTTC,CASSLAPGQGGYGYTF
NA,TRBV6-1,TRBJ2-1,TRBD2,TGTGCCAGCAGTGAAACGGGGGGTTCCTACAATGAGCAGTTCTTC,CASSETGGSYNEQFF
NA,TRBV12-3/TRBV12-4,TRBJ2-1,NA,TGTGCCAGCAGCCCGGGGACACCTCAGCAGTTCTTC,CASSPGTPQQFF
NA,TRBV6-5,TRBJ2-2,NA,TGTGCCAGCAGTTACAGTTGGGGGCGAAACCGGGAGCTGTTTTTT,CASSYSWGRNRELFF
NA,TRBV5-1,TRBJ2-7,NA,TGCGCCAGCAGCGAACCGGGAACCTACGAGCAGTACTTC,CASSEPGTYEQYF
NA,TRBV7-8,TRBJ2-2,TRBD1,TGTGCCAGCAGCCTACTTGGGACAGCCTACACCGGGGAGCTGTTTTTT,CASSLLGTAYTGELFF
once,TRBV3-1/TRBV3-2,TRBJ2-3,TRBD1,TGTGCCAGCAGCCACAGGACAGGAGGCACAGATACGCAGTATTTT,CASSHRTGGTDTQYF
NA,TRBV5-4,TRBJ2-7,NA,TGTGCCAGCAGCTTAGTACAGGGCAACGAGCAGTACTTC,CASSLVQGNEQYF
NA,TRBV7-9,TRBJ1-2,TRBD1,TGTGCCAGCAGCTTAGTTGGAGAGGGGGCTCGGAGCTACACCTTC,CASSLVGEGARSYTF
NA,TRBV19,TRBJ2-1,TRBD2,TGTGCCAGCGCCGGGACTAGCGGGTTAAGCTCCTACAATGAGCAGTTCTTC,CASAGTSGLSSYNEQFF
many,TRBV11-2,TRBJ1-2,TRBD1,TGTGCCAGCAGCTTACCAAACAGGGGACGGAGCTATGGCTACACCTTC,CASSLPNRGRSYGYTF
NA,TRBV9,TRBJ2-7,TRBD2,TGTGCCAGCAGCGTCGGACTAGCGGAGAATACCTACGAGCAGTACTTC,CASSVGLAENTYEQYF
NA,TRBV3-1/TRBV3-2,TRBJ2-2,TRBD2,TGTGCCAGCAGCCAAGGGCGGGGGGGCACCGGGGAGCTGTTTTTT,CASSQGRGGTGELFF
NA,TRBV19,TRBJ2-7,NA,TGTGCCAGTAGTGCCGGGACTTTTGAATACGAGCAGTACTTC,CASSAGTFEYEQYF
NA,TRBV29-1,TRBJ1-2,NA,TGCAGCGTTGAAGAGTGGGCCTTAAACTATGGCTACACCTTC,CSVEEWALNYGYTF
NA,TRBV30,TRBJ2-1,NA,TGTGCCTGGAGCGAACAGGGAAAACGCTACAATGAGCAGTTCTTC,CAWSEQGKRYNEQFF
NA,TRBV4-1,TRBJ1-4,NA,TGCGCCAGCAGCCAAGGTACCACGAGGCCTAATGAAAAACTGTTTTTT,CASSQGTTRPNEKLFF
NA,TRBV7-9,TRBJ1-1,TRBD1,TGTGCCAGCAGCTTTTGGACCGGGACAGGGGCCCGTGAAGCTTTCTTT,CASSFWTGTGAREAFF
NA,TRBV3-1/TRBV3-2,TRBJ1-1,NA,TGTGCCAGCAGCCAGAGGGAAACTGAAGCTTTCTTT,CASSQRETEAFF
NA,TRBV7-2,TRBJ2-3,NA,TGTGCCAGCAGCTTAGTCGGAGTTAGGGATACGCAGTATTTT,CASSLVGVRDTQYF
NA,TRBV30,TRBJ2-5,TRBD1,TGTGCCTGGAGTAGGTTGAGGGGGCCCCAAGAGACCCAGTACTTC,CAWSRLRGPQETQYF
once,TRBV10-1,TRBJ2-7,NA,TGCGCCAGCAGTGGGCAACAGGGAGAGCAGTACTTC,CASSGQQGEQYF
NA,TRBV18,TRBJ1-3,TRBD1,TGTGCCAGCTCACGGGTCAGGGGGAACCCTTCCCTTACAATCTCTGGAAACACCATATATTTT,CASSRVRGNPSLTISGNTIYF
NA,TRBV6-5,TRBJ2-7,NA,TGTGCCAGCAGCTCGGACAGTGTCTACGAGCAGTACTTC,CASSSDSVYEQYF
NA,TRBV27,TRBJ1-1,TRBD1,TGTGCCACTCGGGACAGGGGATTGAACACTGAAGCTTTCTTT,CATRDRGLNTEAFF
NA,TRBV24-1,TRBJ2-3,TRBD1,TGTGCCACCAGTGCCGGGACAGGGAACACAGATACGCAGTATTTT,CATSAGTGNTDTQYF
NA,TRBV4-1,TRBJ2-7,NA,TGCGCCAGCAGCCAATCCACGAGCTCCTACGAGCAGTACTTC,CASSQSTSSYEQYF
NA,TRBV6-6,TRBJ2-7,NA,TGTGCCAGCAGTTACGAGAGCTCCTACGAGCAGTACTTC,CASSYESSYEQYF
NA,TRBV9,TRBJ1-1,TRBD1,TGTGCCAGCAGCTCTTATGGGGACAGGGATACTGAAGCTTTCTTT,CASSSYGDRDTEAFF
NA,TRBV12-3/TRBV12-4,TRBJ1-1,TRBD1,TGTGCCAGCAGCCCACAGGGGTACGGTGAAGCTTTCTTT,CASSPQGYGEAFF
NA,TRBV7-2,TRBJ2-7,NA,TGTGCCAGCAGCTTACTTCAGGGGGGAGAGCAGTACTTC,CASSLLQGGEQYF